This T cell receptor beta chain was captured in a study of shared clonotypes between healthy human individuals (dated by TCRdb to about 2020). In terms of the full investigation: A few men and two women, aged 18 to 49 years, made up the cohort. To increase sequencing depth and limit assay-specific biases, TCR repertoire library preparation and sequencing were carried out by different laboratories using diverse techniques. Per donor, three plates each were used for CD4 naive and CD4 memory, two for CD8 naive, and one for CD8 memory. To estimate repertoire size and how much clonotype sharing occurs between individuals, the study deeply sequenced the blood TCR repertoires of about five healthy adults. Each donor's leukapheresis produced roughly between roughly 0.85 and 10 billion PBMCs. Overall study results and their limits: Because the study included a small number of donors, the genetic and exposure-history diversity represented was limited. Naive subsets generally had larger estimated clonotype richness than memory subsets. Rarefaction of sorted-subset datasets indicated incomplete sequencing despite the large sequencing depth. Pairwise subsampling indicated that sequencing depth was expected to affect the degree of clonotype sharing among donors. Sampling was restricted to blood, and TCR repertoires in tissues likely differ from the TCR repertoires found in blood. Across a few donors, about 4.5% of naive CD4, roughly 3.5% of naive CD8, 2.3% of memory CD4, and about 0.4% of memory CD8 clonotypes were shared. Compared with non-shared clonotypes, the clonotypes found in all four sorted-subset donors had higher generation probabilities.

V loses 2 bases, J loses 3 bases, and the germline ends lie 3 bases apart. The germline V gene specifies MRHNA as CDR1 and SNTAGT as CDR2. The CDR3 measures 12 amino acids from cysteine to phenylalanine. The retained sequence is limited to the CDR3, 36 bases, with the frame set at the first base. TCR CDR3 regions were amplified from genomic DNA by multiplex PCR using the deep immunoSEQ assay. For each cell subset, the extracted genomic DNA was distributed evenly across all wells of several immunoSEQ 96-well plates, and each plate served as one replicate. For sorted subsets, each replicate PCR was loaded with 200 ng genomic DNA, equivalent to 25,000 to 35,000 T cell genomes. Purified libraries were measured with a Qubit 3.0 fluorometer, size-checked on a Bioanalyzer 2100, and measured again with the KAPA Library Quantification kit. Every immunoSEQ 96-well plate was sequenced on a separate single-read 150-cycle Illumina NextSeq 550 flow cell. For the original study's pipeline: The immunoSEQ output contained only junctional sequences without quality scores, so filtering could not match that applied to full-length reads. To assign V/J genes and CDR3, sequences were annotated against IMGT germline references using PyIR, a Python wrapper for IgBLAST v1.9. Reads with weak V/J assignments (E-value above 1e-6), missing CDR3, stop codons, out-of-frame junctions, or ambiguous translated residues were removed. V3J clonotypes were defined as sequences sharing an identical inferred V gene, J gene, and CDR3 amino acid sequence. Percentage overlap between repertoires was computed as shared unique clonotypes divided by the size of the smaller repertoire. Repertoire richness was assessed with RTK rarefaction, the Chao1 estimator, and Recon v2.1 estimates of unobserved clonotypes. OLGA was used to compute generation probabilities for all TCRbeta clonotypes that the gDNA method yielded from a handful of donors. As stored in TCRdb, this immuneACCESS dataset retains in-frame rearrangements with V and J assigned. A fraction of the clones does not appear; measured against another copy, unresolved V genes explain less than half of the discrepancy, and the remainder lacks a known reason. V, J and clone size are those of that table, while D and trimming were read from the DNA. For this sample there are over 850,000 clones; approximately 80% appear just once. Approximately 0.56% of the sample is taken by the ten largest.

Donors were healthy HIV-negative adults with no recently reported acute infections or vaccinations. Every donor was a Caucasian adult residing in Nashville, Tennessee, USA. CD4+ T cells were enriched by magnetic negative selection, after which naive cells were positively selected on CD45RA and the negative fraction was taken as the memory subset. Blood was collected by leukapheresis, and PBMCs were isolated by Ficoll-Histopaque density gradient centrifugation and then cryopreserved in liquid nitrogen vapor phase. Analytical flow cytometry was used to check the purity and quantity of every magnetically sorted T cell population. Genomic DNA was isolated from each sorted fraction and quantified by UV absorbance on a Nanodrop 2000c. For this clone: Its antigen is currently not known. Given a much more abundant clone one base away, this may be a read error. This specimen includes other DNA sequences encoding the same CDR3.

The sequenced material came from memory CD4+ T cells from PBMCs. The sample's cell subset or site label, in plain terms: CD45RA-negative fraction. This sequence was found in a man aged 18 to 29 in good health. Some clones in this sample may be carry-over from other donors' samples. This chain joins TRBV6-4 to TRBJ2-3; too little of a D gene remains to name it. The DNA reads as follows: TGTGCCAGCAGTGACCGGACAGATACGCAGTATTTT. It translates as CASSDRTDTQYF.